The next 10 T cell receptor beta chains were all read from a single sample in a study of PD-1 blockade in classical Hodgkin lymphoma. The assay was immunoSEQ multiplex PCR, and TCRdb's table has in-frame clones only and misses some. This table holds over 60,000 clones, 71% found once. Relapses following autologous stem cell transplantation were seen in all patients, with brentuximab vedotin exposure varying. This material consisted of peripheral blood mononuclear cells (PBMCs), taken before the second cycle of nivolumab. These receptors were collected from a human donor with classical Hodgkin lymphoma.

This clone has a handful of counts. The V and J genes are TRBV2 and TRBJ2-5; the D is unclear. The V gene lost 7 bases and the J gene lost 2 bases, with 14 bases spanning the gap. This CDR3 spans 14 amino acids. Germline loops: CDR1 SNHLY, CDR2 FYNNEI. The CDR3 sequence: CASTENQLQETQYF. In nucleotides, the CDR3 is TGTGCCAGCACGGAGAACCAACTACAAGAGACCCAGTACTTC.

CDR3 coding DNA: TGTGCCAGTAGTATAGCGGGCAGCTCCTACAATGAGCAGTTCTTC. This gives the protein CASSIAGSSYNEQFF. The V and J genes are TRBV19 and TRBJ2-1, with no clear D. The CDR3 covers 15 residues. Germline CDR1 LNHDA, CDR2 SQIVND (reference sequence). V gave up 1 base and J gave up 0 bases, with 7 bases separating them. Complete variable domain (other parts from reference TRBV19 and TRBJ2-1): DGGITQSPKYLFRKEGQNVTLSCEQNLNHDAMYWYRQDPGQGLRLIYYSQIVNDFQKGDIAEGYSVSREKKESFPLTVTSAQKNPTAFYLCASSIAGSSYNEQFFGPGTRLTVL.

This clone occurred once. The gene calls are TRBV18 and TRBJ2-2; D unclear. The CDR3 extends over 13 amino acids. Germline V CDR1 and CDR2: KGHSH, LQKENI. The V and J ends lost 2 bases and 4 bases respectively, with 5 bases between them. CDR3 nucleotide sequence: TGTGCCAGCTCACCAGGGCCCACCGGGGAGCTGTTTTTT. Its protein is CASSPGPTGELFF.

This clone has a count of ten or more. The genes are TRBV6-5 and TRBJ1-2; TRBD1 is a possible D gene (5 bases). The CDR3 has 15 residues. In germline, CDR1 is MNHEY, CDR2 SVGAGI. Trimming removed 5 bases at V and 4 bases at J, with 17 bases between. The CDR3 nucleotides are TGTGCCAGCAGTCAATATAGGAGACAGCTCTATGGCTACACCTTC. Translating it yields CASSQYRRQLYGYTF.

The CDR3 reads CATRKEAYEQYF. In nucleotides, the CDR3 is TGTGCCACTCGTAAGGAGGCCTACGAGCAGTACTTC. This chain uses TRBV6-1 with TRBJ2-7; a possible D gene is TRBD2 (5 bases). The CDR3 length is 12 residues. Germline values: CDR1 MNHNS, CDR2 SASEGT. V dropped 10 bases and J dropped 2 bases, with 12 bases sitting between them.

The V gene is TRBV6-6, the J gene TRBJ2-1, with D unresolved. CDR3 length: 11 amino acids. Germline V gives CDR1 MNHNY, CDR2 SVGAGI (reference sequence). V was shortened by 6 bases and J by 8 bases, with 8 bases between the two germline ends. In nucleotides, the CDR3 is TGTGCCAGCAGCCTGAGAGATGAGCAGTTCTTC. As protein: CASSLRDEQFF.

The rearrangement uses TRBV19 and TRBJ1-2, with D unresolved. CDR3 size: 14 residues. Trimming cost V 9 bases and J 0 bases, with 14 bases left between them. The V gene's germline CDR1 is LNHDA and CDR2 SQIVND (reference sequence). The CDR3: CASPLPPPNYGYTF. CDR3 DNA sequence: TGTGCCAGCCCCCTCCCCCCCCCTAACTATGGCTACACCTTC.

The chain employs TRBV11-3 and TRBJ1-1; D perhaps matches TRBD1 (5 bases). CDR1 SGHNT and CDR2 YENEEA come from the germline V gene. Trimming removed 5 bases at V and 1 base at J, with 11 bases between. The CDR3 loop spans 14 amino acids. CDR3 bases: TGTGCCAGCAGCACTCCGGGACGGAACACTGAAGCTTTCTTT. Its protein product is CASSTPGRNTEAFF.

This chain connects TRBV13 to TRBJ1-2; D might be TRBD1 (6 bases). Trimming removed 7 bases from V and 8 bases from J, with 17 bases in between. Germline CDR1 PRHDT, CDR2 FYEKMQ (reference sequence). CDR3 length: 13 amino acids. CDR3 sequence: CASTLAGGRGYTF. DNA for the CDR3: TGTGCCAGCACCCTTGCGGGGGGCCGCGGCTACACCTTC.

The V gene is TRBV19, the J gene TRBJ2-1; 8 bases map to TRBD2. The CDR3 spans 18 residues. With 3 bases clipped from V and 4 bases from J, the junction kept 14 bases outside the gene matches. Germline CDR1 LNHDA, CDR2 SQIVND (reference sequence). The CDR3 DNA follows: TGTGCCAGTAGTATCGGAGCGGGAGTACTCCTCTTTTACAATGAGCAGTTCTTC. This gives the protein CASSIGAGVLLFYNEQFF.